This record looks at one T cell receptor beta chain sequence and its context. Its target is unknown. This entry belongs to a study of T cells after yellow fever vaccination. Study details: Where fractions had low cell numbers, libraries were prepared from them with the SMART-Seq v4 Ultra Low Input RNA kit. Study results and limitations: The booster response re-showed most primary clones: approximately 95% CD4, 88% CD8. Abundant clonotypes (contaminants from the bulk population) could be present in FACS-sorted repertoires.

From the 5' RACE reads, TCRdb called clonotypes with MiXCR, one entry per CDR3 protein. The sample carries about 320,000 distinct CDR3 sequences, about 10% recorded once. The TCR originated in a man younger than 35 who received the YFV17D yellow fever vaccine. The specimen was CD4+ T cells sorted from PBMCs, collected 45 days after the yellow fever booster vaccination.

CDR3 loop: CASGLVEGWVVSTDTQYF. CDR3 nucleotide sequence: TGTGCTAGTGGTTTGGTAGAGGGATGGGTAGTTAGCACAGATACGCAGTATTTT. This chain uses TRBV12-5 with TRBJ2-3; possible D gene TRBD2, 5 bases. Germline loops: CDR1 LGHNT, CDR2 FRNRAP. The CDR3 length is 18 residues. The V and J ends lost 0 bases and 0 bases respectively, with 16 bases between them.